This T cell receptor (beta chain) was retrieved from a study of spatial heterogeneity in lung cancer. Study observations and caveats: It was found that expanded intratumoral alpha and beta TCR counts tracked tumor mutation counts. Tumor T cell coverage was estimated at around 7% for alpha and roughly 14% for beta chains.

The time point is: sample taken at primary tumor resection. Germline lookup yields CDR1 SGHRS and CDR2 YFSETQ. Trimming took 4 bases from V and 6 from J, leaving 21 bases between them. CDR3 size: 16 residues. This clonotype has at least ten counts. Its antigen is not identified. TCRdb re-derived calls from the 5' RACE reads in MiXCR, one entry per CDR3 protein. Of about 100,000 distinct CDR3 sequences listed, around 4.3% were seen once; the top ten hold 21%. The chain couples TRBV5-1 to TRBJ2-3; D is ambiguous. This receptor was obtained from a male donor with early-stage non-small cell lung cancer. Sequences were derived from lung tumor tissue, sampled at surgery. The chain's CDR3 is CASSGSDEPERDTQYF. The DNA of the CDR3 is TGCGCCAGCAGCGGGTCCGATGAGCCCGAAAGGGATACGCAGTATTTT. Looking up the rest from reference TRBV5-1 and TRBJ2-3 gives the full variable domain: KAGVTQTPRYLIKTRGQQVTLSCSPISGHRSVSWYQQTPGQGLQFLFEYFSETQRNKGNFPGRFSGRQFSNSRSEMNVSTLELGDSALYLCASSGSDEPERDTQYFGPGTRLTVL.